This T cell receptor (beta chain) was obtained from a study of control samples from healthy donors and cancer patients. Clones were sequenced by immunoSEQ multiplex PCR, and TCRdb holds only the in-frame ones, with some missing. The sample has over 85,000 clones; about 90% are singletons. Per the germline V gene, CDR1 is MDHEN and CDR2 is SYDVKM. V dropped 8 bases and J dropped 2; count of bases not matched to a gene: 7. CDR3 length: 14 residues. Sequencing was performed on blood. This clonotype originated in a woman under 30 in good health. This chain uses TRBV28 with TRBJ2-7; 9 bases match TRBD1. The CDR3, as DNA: TGTGCCAGCGGTAGGACAGGGGTCCCCTACGAGCAGTACTTC. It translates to CASGRTGVPYEQYF. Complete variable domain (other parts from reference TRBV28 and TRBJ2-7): DVKVTQSSRYLVKRTGEKVFLECVQDMDHENMFWYRQDPGLGLRLIYFSYDVKMKEKGDIPEGYSVSREKKERFSLILESASTNQTSMYLCASGRTGVPYEQYFGPGTRLTVT.